Here is one T cell receptor beta chain with its context. The antigen is unknown. Method: immunoSEQ multiplex PCR; TCRdb's copy keeps in-frame clones and lacks some. This table has more than 65,000 clones, over 80% appearing once. The germline V gene encodes CDR1 SGHRS and CDR2 YFSETQ. V was clipped by 1 base and J by 7 bases; unmatched bases: 6. The CDR3 consists of 15 residues. This entry comes from a study of early stage breast cancer tumors. Study details: The ER+/PR+/HER2- tumors included about 8 ductal and a few lobular carcinomas. Samples were sequenced at 7.5 to 10-fold average coverage.

Findings of the study overall: Compared with adjacent normal breast, tumors showed around 2.5-fold denser, more clonal T cells. Chain pairing and CD4, CD8 or FOXP3 expression were not captured.

The material sequenced was blood. V usage is TRBV5-1 and J usage is TRBJ2-1, with 9 bases fitting TRBD2. The receptor's source is a person between 35 and 49 years old with breast cancer. This chain's CDR3 is CASSLSSGSENEQFF. The DNA of the CDR3 is TGCGCCAGCAGCTTGAGTAGCGGGAGTGAGAATGAGCAGTTCTTC.